The source of this TCR beta chain is a study of siplizumab effects on memory and regulatory T cells. In germline, CDR1 is SGDLS, CDR2 YYNGEE. CDR3 size: 15 residues. V was shortened by 7 bases and J by 1 base, with 17 bases between the two germline ends. Profiling relied on immunoSEQ multiplex PCR, and the TCRdb table lists in-frame clones only, not all of them. There are about 91,000 clones in the sample; around 97% occur only once, and 0.03% to 0.035% lies in the top ten. Material for sequencing was naive CD4+ T cells sorted from blood. This sequence joins TRBV9 and TRBJ2-5; a weak D match, TRBD2 (7 bases). The clonotype comes from a human donor in good health. In DNA form, the CDR3 reads TGTGCCAGCCGACCTGGGGCGGGGGCCCAAGAGACCCAGTACTTC. Translated, it gives CASRPGAGAQETQYF.